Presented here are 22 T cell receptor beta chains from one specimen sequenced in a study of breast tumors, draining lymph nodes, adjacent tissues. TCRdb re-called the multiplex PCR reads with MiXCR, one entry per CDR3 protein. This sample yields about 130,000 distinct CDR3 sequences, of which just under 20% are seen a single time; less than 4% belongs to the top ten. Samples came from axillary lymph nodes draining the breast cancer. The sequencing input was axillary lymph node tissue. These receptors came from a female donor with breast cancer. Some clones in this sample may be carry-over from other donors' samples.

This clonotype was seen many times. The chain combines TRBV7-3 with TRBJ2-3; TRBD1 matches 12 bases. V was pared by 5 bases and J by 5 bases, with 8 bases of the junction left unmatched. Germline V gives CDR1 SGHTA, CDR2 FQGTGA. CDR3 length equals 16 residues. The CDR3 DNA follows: TGTGCCAGCAGCCTGTTTGGGACAGGGGGCGGAGATACGCAGTATTTT. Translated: CASSLFGTGGGDTQYF. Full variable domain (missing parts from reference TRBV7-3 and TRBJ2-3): GAGVSQTPSNKVTEKGKYVELRCDPISGHTALYWYRQSLGQGPEFLIYFQGTGAADDSGLPNDRFFAVRPEGSVSTLKIQRTERGDSAVYLCASSLFGTGGGDTQYFGPGTRLTVL.

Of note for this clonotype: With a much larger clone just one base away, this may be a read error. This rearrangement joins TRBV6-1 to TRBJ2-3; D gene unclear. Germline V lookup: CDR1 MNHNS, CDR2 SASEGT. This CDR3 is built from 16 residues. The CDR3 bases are TGTGCCAGCAGGACGACCTCTAGTGCCCTCACAGATACGCTGTATTTT. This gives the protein CASRTTSSALTDTLYF.

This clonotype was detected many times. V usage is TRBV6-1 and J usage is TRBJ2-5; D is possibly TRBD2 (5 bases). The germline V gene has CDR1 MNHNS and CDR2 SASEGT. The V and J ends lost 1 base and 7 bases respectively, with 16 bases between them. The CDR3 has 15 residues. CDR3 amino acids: CASSEDRLNLGTQYF. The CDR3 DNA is TGTGCCAGCAGTGAAGATCGACTAAACCTGGGGACCCAGTACTTC.

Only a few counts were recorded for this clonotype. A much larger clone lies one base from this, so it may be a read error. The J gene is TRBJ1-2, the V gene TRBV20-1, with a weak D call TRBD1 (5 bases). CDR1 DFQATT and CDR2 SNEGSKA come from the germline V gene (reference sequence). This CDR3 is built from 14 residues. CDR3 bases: TGCGGTGCTAGAGTTGAGGGGCGGAACTATGGCTACACCTTC. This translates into CGARVEGRNYGYTF.

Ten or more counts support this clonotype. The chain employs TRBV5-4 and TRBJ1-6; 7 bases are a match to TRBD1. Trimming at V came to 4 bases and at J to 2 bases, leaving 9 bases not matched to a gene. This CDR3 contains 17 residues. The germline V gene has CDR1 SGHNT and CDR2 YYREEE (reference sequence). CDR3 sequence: CASSEGGGRAYNSPLHF. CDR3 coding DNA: TGTGCCAGCAGCGAAGGAGGGGGCAGGGCCTATAATTCACCCCTCCACTTT. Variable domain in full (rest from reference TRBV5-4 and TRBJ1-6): ETGVTQSPTHLIKTRGQQVTLRCSSQSGHNTVSWYQQALGQGPQFIFQYYREEENGRGNFPPRFSGLQFPNYSSELNVNALELDDSALYLCASSEGGGRAYNSPLHFGNGTRLTVT.

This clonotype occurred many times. In DNA form, the CDR3 reads TGTGCCAGCAGTTACTCGATAAGTTCCAATCAGCCCCAGCATTTT. Translated, it gives CASSYSISSNQPQHF. This chain uses TRBV6-5 with TRBJ1-5; D ambiguous. The CDR3 spans 15 residues. Germline V gene data show CDR1 as MNHEY and CDR2 as SVGAGI. V shed 0 bases and J shed 3 bases, with 9 bases lying between them.

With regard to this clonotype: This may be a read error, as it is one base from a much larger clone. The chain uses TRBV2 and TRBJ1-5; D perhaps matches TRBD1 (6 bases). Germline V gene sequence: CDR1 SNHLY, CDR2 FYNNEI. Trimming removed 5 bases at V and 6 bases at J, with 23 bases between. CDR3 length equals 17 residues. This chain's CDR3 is CASSTDRTGIRSQPQHF. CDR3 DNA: TGTGCCAGCAGTACCGACAGGACGGGGATTCGCAGTCAGCCCCAGCATTTT.

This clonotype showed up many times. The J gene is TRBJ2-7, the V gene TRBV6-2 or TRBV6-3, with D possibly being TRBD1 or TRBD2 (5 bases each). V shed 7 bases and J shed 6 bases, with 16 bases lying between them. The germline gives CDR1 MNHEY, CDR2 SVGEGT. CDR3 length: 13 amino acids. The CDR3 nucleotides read TGTGCCAGCACCCACCTACAGGACTCCGAGCAGTACTTC. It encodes CASTHLQDSEQYF.

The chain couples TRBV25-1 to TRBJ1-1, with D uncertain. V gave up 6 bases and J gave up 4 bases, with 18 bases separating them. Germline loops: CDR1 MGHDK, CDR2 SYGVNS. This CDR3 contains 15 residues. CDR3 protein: CASSLDPGFSTEAFF. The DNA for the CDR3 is TGTGCCAGCAGCTTGGATCCGGGGTTCAGCACTGAAGCTTTCTTT.

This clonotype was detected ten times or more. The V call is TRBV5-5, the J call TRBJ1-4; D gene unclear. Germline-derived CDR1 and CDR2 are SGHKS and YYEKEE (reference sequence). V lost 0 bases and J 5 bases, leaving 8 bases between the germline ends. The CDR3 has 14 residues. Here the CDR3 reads CASSLVQINEKLFF. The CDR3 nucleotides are TGTGCCAGCAGCTTGGTTCAGATAAATGAAAAACTGTTTTTT. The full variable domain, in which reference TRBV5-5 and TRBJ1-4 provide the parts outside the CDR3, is DAGVTQSPTHLIKTRGQQVTLRCSPISGHKSVSWYQQVLGQGPQFIFQYYEKEERGRGNFPDRFSARQFPNYSSELNVNALLLGDSALYLCASSLVQINEKLFFGSGTQLSVL.

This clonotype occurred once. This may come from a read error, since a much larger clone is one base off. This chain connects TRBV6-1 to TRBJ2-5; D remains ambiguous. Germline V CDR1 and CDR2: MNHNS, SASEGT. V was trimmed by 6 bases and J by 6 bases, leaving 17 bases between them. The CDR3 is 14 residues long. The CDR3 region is CASSESQLAKTQYF. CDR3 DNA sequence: TGTGCCAGCAGCGAGTCGCAGTTGGCAAAGACCCAGTACTTC.

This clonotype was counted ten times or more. DNA for the CDR3: TGTGCCAGTAGTATCGCCGGGTCGCGAAATCAGCCCCAGCATTTT. Translated: CASSIAGSRNQPQHF. The rearrangement joins TRBV19 to TRBJ1-5; D is unclear. V lost 3 bases and J lost 4, with 13 bases in between. Germline V CDR1 and CDR2: LNHDA, SQIVND (reference sequence). CDR3 length: 15 amino acids.

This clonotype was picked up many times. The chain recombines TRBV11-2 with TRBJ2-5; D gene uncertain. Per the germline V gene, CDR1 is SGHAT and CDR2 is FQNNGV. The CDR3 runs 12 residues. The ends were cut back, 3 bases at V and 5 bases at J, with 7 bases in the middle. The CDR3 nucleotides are TGTGCCAGCAGCTTTCTAGGGGAGACCCAGTACTTC. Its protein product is CASSFLGETQYF.

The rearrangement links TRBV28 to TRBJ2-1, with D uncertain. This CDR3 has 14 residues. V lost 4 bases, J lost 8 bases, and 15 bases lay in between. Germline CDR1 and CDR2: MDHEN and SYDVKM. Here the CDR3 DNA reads TGTGCCAGCAGTTCCACGACCGTAATGGATGAGCAGTTCTTC. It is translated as CASSSTTVMDEQFF.

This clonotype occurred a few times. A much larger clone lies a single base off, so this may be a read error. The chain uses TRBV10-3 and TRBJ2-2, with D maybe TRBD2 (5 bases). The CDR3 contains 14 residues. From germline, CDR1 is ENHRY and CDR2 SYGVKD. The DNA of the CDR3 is TGTGCCGTCAGTGAGTTGAGGGTTACCGGGGAGCTGTTTTTT. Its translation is CAVSELRVTGELFF.

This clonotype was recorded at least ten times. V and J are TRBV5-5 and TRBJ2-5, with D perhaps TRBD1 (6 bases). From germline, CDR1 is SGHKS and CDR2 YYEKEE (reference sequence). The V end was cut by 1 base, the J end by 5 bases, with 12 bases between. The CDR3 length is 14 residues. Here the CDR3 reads CASSLSQGLETQYF. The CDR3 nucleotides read TGTGCCAGCAGCTTGAGTCAGGGGCTGGAGACCCAGTACTTC.

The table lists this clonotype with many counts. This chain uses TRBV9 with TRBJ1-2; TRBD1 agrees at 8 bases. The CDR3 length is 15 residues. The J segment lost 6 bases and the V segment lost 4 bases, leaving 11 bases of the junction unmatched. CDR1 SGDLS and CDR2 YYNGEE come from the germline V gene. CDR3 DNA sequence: TGTGCCAGCAGCACCATGACAGGGGAAATCGATGGCTACACCTTC. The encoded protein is CASSTMTGEIDGYTF.

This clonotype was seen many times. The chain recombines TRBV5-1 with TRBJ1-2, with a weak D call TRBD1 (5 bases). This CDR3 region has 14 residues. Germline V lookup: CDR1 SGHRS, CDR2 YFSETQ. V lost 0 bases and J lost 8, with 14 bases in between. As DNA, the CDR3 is TGCGCCAGCAGCTTGGATGTGGGACGGAACGGCTACACCTTC. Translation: CASSLDVGRNGYTF.

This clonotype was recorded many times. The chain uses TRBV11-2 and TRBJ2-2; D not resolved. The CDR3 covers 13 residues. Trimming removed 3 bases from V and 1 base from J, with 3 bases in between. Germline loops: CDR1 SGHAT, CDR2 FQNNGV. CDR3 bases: TGTGCCAGCAGCTTTGGGAACACCGGGGAGCTGTTTTTT. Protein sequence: CASSFGNTGELFF.

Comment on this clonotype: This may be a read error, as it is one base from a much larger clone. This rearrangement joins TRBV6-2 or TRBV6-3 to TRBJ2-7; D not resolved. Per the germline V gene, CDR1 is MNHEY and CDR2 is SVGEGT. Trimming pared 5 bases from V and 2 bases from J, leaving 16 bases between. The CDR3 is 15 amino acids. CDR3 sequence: CASSHLDSFTYEQYF. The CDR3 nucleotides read TGTGCCAGCAGTCACCTAGACTCCTTTACCTACGAGCAGTACTTC.

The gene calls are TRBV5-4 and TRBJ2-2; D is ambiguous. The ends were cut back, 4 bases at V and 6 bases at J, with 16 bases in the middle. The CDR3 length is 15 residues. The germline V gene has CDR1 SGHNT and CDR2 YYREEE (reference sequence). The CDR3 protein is CASSVGPGESGELFF. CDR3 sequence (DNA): TGTGCCAGCAGCGTGGGCCCTGGTGAATCCGGGGAGCTGTTTTTT.

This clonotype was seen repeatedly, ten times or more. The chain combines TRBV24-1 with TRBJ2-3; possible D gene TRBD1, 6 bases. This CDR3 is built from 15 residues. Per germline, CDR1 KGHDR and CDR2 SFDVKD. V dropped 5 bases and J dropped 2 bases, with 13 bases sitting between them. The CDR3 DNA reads TGTGCCACCAGTGCACTCCGGGACACCACAGATACGCAGTATTTT. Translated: CATSALRDTTDTQYF.